Listed below are T cell receptor beta chains from one sample, sequenced in a study of chemoradiotherapy in HPV16-positive cancers. Produced via immunoSEQ multiplex PCR; TCRdb's table is partial and in-frame only. This table has around 610 clones, 91% appearing once. The sample in question was tumor tissue, obtained from a patient who underwent chemoradiotherapy. Source of these receptors: a human donor with HPV-associated anogenital cancer. CDR3s include the opening cysteine and the closing phenylalanine or tryptophan. Each record gives: V gene, J gene, D gene, CDR3 protein. A D gene is named only where the DNA matches it firmly.

v_gene: TRBV5-1
j_gene: TRBJ2-5
d_gene: TRBD2
CDR3aa: CASSASGGAVRETQYF

v_gene: TRBV11-3
j_gene: TRBJ2-2
d_gene: NA
CDR3aa: CASSRDAGELFF

v_gene: TRBV9
j_gene: TRBJ2-5
d_gene: NA
CDR3aa: CASSARSQGGQTQYF

v_gene: TRBV29-1
j_gene: TRBJ2-2
d_gene: TRBD1
CDR3aa: CSVEIRTGGLWKTGELFF

v_gene: TRBV4-2
j_gene: TRBJ2-7
d_gene: TRBD1
CDR3aa: CASSQDPGTGSDEQYF

v_gene: TRBV27
j_gene: TRBJ1-1
d_gene: NA
CDR3aa: CASSLLWNTEAFF

v_gene: TRBV4-3
j_gene: TRBJ1-1
d_gene: NA
CDR3aa: CASSQEAGSTEAFF

v_gene: TRBV5-1
j_gene: TRBJ2-2
d_gene: NA
CDR3aa: CATSITGELFF

v_gene: TRBV7-9
j_gene: TRBJ2-5
d_gene: TRBD1
CDR3aa: CASSSGTGQQETQYF

v_gene: TRBV10-1
j_gene: TRBJ1-3
d_gene: TRBD1
CDR3aa: CATGQGNTIYF

v_gene: TRBV19
j_gene: TRBJ1-2
d_gene: NA
CDR3aa: CASTPKGGNLFYGYTF

v_gene: TRBV18
j_gene: TRBJ1-3
d_gene: TRBD1
CDR3aa: CASSPTGMTGNTIYF

v_gene: TRBV25-1
j_gene: TRBJ1-5
d_gene: NA
CDR3aa: CASSEGGGQPQHF

v_gene: TRBV9
j_gene: TRBJ2-3
d_gene: NA
CDR3aa: CASSVGWGGSTDTQYF